This record covers a single TCR beta chain. Antigen: not known. The data are from a study of vaccination effects on CD4 cells after COVID-19. The germline V gene encodes CDR1 SEHNR and CDR2 FQNEAQ (reference sequence). V gave up 1 base and J gave up 3 bases, with 15 bases separating them. The CDR3 length is 17 residues. In the ViraFEST assay, antigen-specific CD4+ clonotypes were identified by expansion after peptide-pool stimulation. Upon completion of around ten days in culture, CD4+ T cells were isolated. Every participant took two doses of the BNT162b2 or mRNA-1273 vaccine. Measured with immunoSEQ multiplex PCR; TCRdb has only the in-frame clones, and not every one. The sample holds about 14,000 clones, over 60% seen once.

Material: CD4+ T cells from PBMCs cultured with SARS-CoV-2 spike peptides, obtained after COVID-19 vaccination. The TCR sequence derives from a human donor who received a COVID-19 vaccine. The chain recombines TRBV7-9 with TRBJ1-4, with a tentative D call TRBD1 (5 bases). The CDR3 region is CASSLGFRAVSNEKLFF. CDR3 nucleotides: TGTGCCAGCAGCTTAGGTTTCAGGGCGGTGTCTAATGAAAAACTGTTTTTT.